The source of this T cell receptor beta chain is a study of T cells in Graves' hyperthyroidism and ophthalmopathy. Overall study: Once the initial diagnosis was made, peripheral blood was obtained before any treatment. Notes on the study in general: Blood samples included most of the expanded thyroid clonotypes exceeding 0.001.

Exclusion criteria comprised uncontrolled infection, other autoimmune disease, pregnancy or lactation. This clonotype occurred many times. The antigen is unknown. Authors of the study amplified TCR beta CDR3 regions from RNA transcripts. RT-PCR in the first round (using the HTBI primer set) targeted the TCR CDR3. A single record per CDR3 protein comes from TCRdb applying MiXCR to the multiplex PCR reads. The sample holds 500,000 or so distinct CDR3 sequences, more than 15% seen once. The source material was blood. The source of this sequence is a woman aged 18-29 years with Graves' ophthalmopathy.

The CDR3 here is CASSPSGGSHNEQFF. CDR3 in DNA: TGCGCCAGCAGCCCTAGCGGGGGGTCCCACAATGAGCAGTTCTTC. V is TRBV5-1 and J is TRBJ2-1, with 11 positions matching TRBD2. The CDR3 covers 15 residues. Germline CDR1 SGHRS, CDR2 YFSETQ. V shed 4 bases and J 5 bases; nucleotides not matched to a gene: 5.